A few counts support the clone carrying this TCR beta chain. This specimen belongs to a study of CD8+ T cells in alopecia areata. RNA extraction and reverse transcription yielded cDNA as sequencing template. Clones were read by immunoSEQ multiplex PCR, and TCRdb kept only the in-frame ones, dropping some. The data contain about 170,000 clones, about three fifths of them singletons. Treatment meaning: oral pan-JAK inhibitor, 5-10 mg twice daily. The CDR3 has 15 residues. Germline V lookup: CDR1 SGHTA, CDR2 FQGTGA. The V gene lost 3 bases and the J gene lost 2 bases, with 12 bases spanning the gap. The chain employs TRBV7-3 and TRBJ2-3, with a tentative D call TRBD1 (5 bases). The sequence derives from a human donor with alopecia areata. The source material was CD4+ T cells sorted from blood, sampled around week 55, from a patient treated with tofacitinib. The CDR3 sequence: CASSLQGSYTDTQYF. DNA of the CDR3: TGTGCCAGCAGCTTGCAGGGCTCCTACACAGATACGCAGTATTTT. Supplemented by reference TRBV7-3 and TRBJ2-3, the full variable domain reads GAGVSQTPSNKVTEKGKYVELRCDPISGHTALYWYRQSLGQGPEFLIYFQGTGAADDSGLPNDRFFAVRPEGSVSTLKIQRTERGDSAVYLCASSLQGSYTDTQYFGPGTRLTVL.